One sample yielded the 20 T cell receptor beta chains listed below, sequenced in a study of neurological immune-mediated disorders. Time point: longitudinal time-point 2. TCRdb re-called the 5' RACE reads with MiXCR, one entry per CDR3 protein. The table lists about 33,000 distinct CDR3 sequences, about 13% of them singletons. The sample comprised PBMCs. The receptors originated from a middle-aged woman in good health.

The sample holds many counts of this clonotype. The rearrangement links TRBV10-2 to TRBJ2-7; the match to TRBD2 covers 7 bases. The germline V gene has CDR1 WSHSY and CDR2 SAAADI. The V and J ends lost 2 bases and 4 bases, in that order; junction bases with no gene match: 2. The CDR3 consists of 13 residues. The chain's CDR3 is CASSEGGEYEQYF. The CDR3 DNA is TGCGCCAGCAGTGAGGGGGGGGAGTACGAGCAGTACTTC.

This clonotype was counted many times. The chain recombines TRBV5-1 with TRBJ2-1; 8 bases agree with TRBD1. There are 15 residues in the CDR3. V trimming: 4 bases; J trimming: 8 bases; junction bases outside the gene matches: 11. CDR1 and CDR2 from the germline V gene are SGHRS and YFSETQ. CDR3 bases: TGCGCCAGCAGCCCCCCGACAGGGGAACTGGATGAGCAGTTCTTC. It translates to CASSPPTGELDEQFF.

This clonotype was counted many times. This rearrangement joins TRBV10-3 to TRBJ1-2, with D tentatively TRBD1 (5 bases). Germline-derived CDR1 and CDR2 are ENHRY and SYGVKD. This CDR3 is built from 14 residues. V shed 0 bases and J shed 2 bases, with 7 bases lying between them. In DNA, the CDR3 is TGTGCCATCAGTGAGTCCCAGGGAAACTATGGCTACACCTTC. Amino acids: CAISESQGNYGYTF.

This clonotype was seen at least ten times. The V call is TRBV5-1, the J call TRBJ2-7; 12 positions agree with TRBD2. CDR1 is SGHRS, CDR2 YFSETQ, per germline. The CDR3 has 16 amino acids. J gave up 4 bases and V 3 bases, and 8 bases lay outside the gene matches. The CDR3 loop reads CASSWAETSGGYEQYF. The CDR3 bases are TGCGCCAGCAGCTGGGCCGAGACTAGCGGGGGATACGAGCAGTACTTC.

This clonotype was seen at least ten times. This chain joins TRBV18 and TRBJ1-2; D may be TRBD1 (5 bases). The CDR3 spans 13 residues. V was clipped by 2 bases and J by 3 bases, with 7 bases between them. Germline-derived CDR1 and CDR2 are KGHSH and LQKENI. CDR3 sequence: CASSPGTDYGYTF. The CDR3 nucleotides are TGTGCCAGCTCACCAGGGACCGACTATGGCTACACCTTC.

This clonotype occurred many times. The V and J genes are TRBV20-1 and TRBJ1-1; D ambiguous. The CDR3 length is 14 residues. With 2 bases removed from V and 3 bases from J, the gap between germline ends came to 13 bases. CDR1 DFQATT and CDR2 SNEGSKA come from the germline V gene (reference sequence). The CDR3, as DNA: TGCAGTGCTAGATCCACGGACGGCTACACTGAAGCTTTCTTT. The encoded protein is CSARSTDGYTEAFF.

This clonotype was seen many times. The CDR3 DNA follows: TGCGCCAGCAGTGACGGGACTAGGGAGACCCAGTACTTC. Protein: CASSDGTRETQYF. The chain has TRBV10-1 and TRBJ2-5; 8 nucleotides align to TRBD2. Germline values: CDR1 WNHNN, CDR2 SYGVQD (reference sequence). The CDR3 contains 13 residues. With V trimmed by 3 bases and J by 5 bases, 2 bases remained unmatched.

This clonotype was seen ten or more times. V usage is TRBV12-3 or TRBV12-4 and J usage is TRBJ2-2; 7 bases fit TRBD2. With V trimmed by 5 bases and J by 2 bases, 11 bases remained unmatched. The CDR3 has 17 amino acids. The CDR3 is CASSAPLREVNTGELFF. The CDR3 region has the DNA TGTGCCAGCAGTGCCCCCCTCCGGGAGGTTAACACCGGGGAGCTGTTTTTT.

This clonotype was counted at least ten times. This chain joins TRBV24-1 and TRBJ2-1; 14 positions agree with TRBD2. Trimming removed 3 bases from V and 1 base from J; junction bases left unmatched: 7. This CDR3 region has 19 residues. From germline, CDR1 is KGHDR and CDR2 SFDVKD. In DNA, the CDR3 is TGTGCCACCAGTGATCCCGGGACTAGCGGGAGAGGATCCTACAATGAGCAGTTCTTC. This encodes CATSDPGTSGRGSYNEQFF.

This chain connects TRBV10-1 to TRBJ2-1; TRBD2 is a possible D gene (6 bases). Trimming left V 9 bases short and J 2 bases short, with 14 bases between. The CDR3 has 14 amino acids. The V gene's germline CDR1 is WNHNN and CDR2 SYGVQD (reference sequence). The CDR3 DNA reads as TGCGCCAGTGGGTCGGGGGTCACCTACAATGAGCAGTTCTTC. As protein: CASGSGVTYNEQFF.

DNA for the CDR3: TGTGCCAGCAGCTTAGCGGGGGGGTATTACGAGCAGTACTTC. Amino acids: CASSLAGGYYEQYF. This chain uses TRBV7-2 with TRBJ2-7, with 7 positions matching TRBD2. The CDR3 runs 14 residues. Per the germline V gene, CDR1 is SGHTA and CDR2 is FQGNSA. V dropped 0 bases and J dropped 4; count of bases not matched to a gene: 3.

The chain carries TRBV6-2 or TRBV6-3 and TRBJ2-7, with 7 nucleotides matching TRBD1. The CDR3 has 13 residues. V dropped 6 bases and J dropped 3; count of bases not matched to a gene: 5. Per the germline V gene, CDR1 is MNHEY and CDR2 is SVGEGT. CDR3 sequence (DNA): TGTGCCAGCAGCCAGGGGACAGTCTACGAGCAGTACTTC. It translates to CASSQGTVYEQYF.

The sample holds many counts of this clonotype. The chain carries TRBV20-1 and TRBJ2-7, with 9 positions matching TRBD1. V gave up 5 bases and J gave up 5 bases; unmatched junction bases: 10. Germline-derived CDR1 and CDR2 are DFQATT and SNEGSKA (reference sequence). The length of the CDR3 is 14 residues. The CDR3 DNA sequence: TGCAGTGCTCCTAGGGGGACAGGGACCCACGAGCAGTACTTC. The encoded protein is CSAPRGTGTHEQYF.

This clonotype was counted at least ten times. The genes are TRBV10-3 and TRBJ2-5, with D maybe TRBD1 (6 bases). V was shortened by 2 bases and J by 4 bases, with 11 bases between the two germline ends. The CDR3 totals 14 residues. Germline loops: CDR1 ENHRY, CDR2 SYGVKD. The CDR3 coding sequence is TGTGCCATCAGTGAGGTGCAGGGGAGAGAGACCCAGTACTTC. This codes for CAISEVQGRETQYF.

The gene calls are TRBV5-1 and TRBJ2-1; 7 bases line up with TRBD2. The germline gives CDR1 SGHRS, CDR2 YFSETQ. The CDR3 contains 15 residues. J lost 6 bases, V lost 0 bases, and 6 bases had no gene match. The chain's CDR3 is CASSLGTRKGNEQFF. The CDR3 nucleotides are TGCGCCAGCAGCTTGGGGACTAGGAAGGGCAATGAGCAGTTCTTC.

This clonotype was counted ten times or more. The CDR3 sequence: CASGNRFSNTGELFF. Here the CDR3 DNA reads TGCGCCAGCGGGAACAGGTTTTCGAACACCGGGGAGCTGTTTTTT. The chain combines TRBV5-1 with TRBJ2-2, with a possible D match to TRBD1 (5 bases). V lost 7 bases and J 0 bases, leaving 13 bases between the germline ends. Germline CDR1 and CDR2: SGHRS and YFSETQ. The CDR3 is made up of 15 amino acids.

This clonotype was detected many times. The chain links TRBV20-1 to TRBJ1-6, with D possibly TRBD1 on 6 matching bases. V shed 6 bases and J shed 10 bases, with 16 bases lying between them. The CDR3 totals 13 residues. In germline, CDR1 is DFQATT, CDR2 SNEGSKA (reference sequence). CDR3 amino acids: CSAAKQGYSPLHF. The CDR3 DNA reads TGCAGTGCCGCCAAACAGGGATACTCACCCCTCCACTTT.

In this sample, this clonotype turned up many times. The chain combines TRBV7-2 with TRBJ1-1; D may be TRBD1 (5 bases). CDR1 and CDR2 from the germline V gene are SGHTA and FQGNSA. The CDR3 loop spans 15 amino acids. V lost 3 bases and J lost 1, with 12 bases in between. CDR3 residues: CASSFLGDTNTEAFF. The CDR3 DNA follows: TGTGCCAGCAGCTTTTTGGGGGATACGAACACTGAAGCTTTCTTT.

This clonotype was found many times. This chain joins TRBV7-2 and TRBJ2-4, with D perhaps matching TRBD2 (6 bases). The length of the CDR3 is 16 residues. Looked up from germline, CDR1 is SGHTA and CDR2 is FQGNSA. V was clipped by 4 bases and J by 9 bases, with 22 bases between them. The CDR3 protein is CASSSPETGRRGIQYF. CDR3 coding DNA: TGTGCCAGCAGCTCCCCAGAAACCGGGAGACGGGGCATTCAGTACTTC. The full variable domain, completed using reference TRBV7-2 and TRBJ2-4, is GAGVSQSPSNKVTEKGKDVELRCDPISGHTALYWYRQSLGQGLEFLIYFQGNSAPDKSGLPSDRFSAERTGGSVSTLTIQRTQQEDSAVYLCASSSPETGRRGIQYFGAGTRLSVL.

This clonotype was detected many times. The CDR3: CSARSTGVTEAFF. DNA of the CDR3: TGCAGTGCTAGGAGCACAGGGGTGACTGAAGCTTTCTTT. This sequence joins TRBV20-1 and TRBJ1-1, with 7 bases aligning to TRBD1. CDR3 length: 13 residues. With 3 bases clipped from V and 5 bases from J, the junction kept 6 bases outside the gene matches. Germline CDR1 DFQATT, CDR2 SNEGSKA (reference sequence).